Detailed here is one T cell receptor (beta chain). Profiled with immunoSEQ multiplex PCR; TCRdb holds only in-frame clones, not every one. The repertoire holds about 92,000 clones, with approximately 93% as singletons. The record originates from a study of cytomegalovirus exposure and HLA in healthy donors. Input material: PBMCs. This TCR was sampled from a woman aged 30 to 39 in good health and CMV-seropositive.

CDR3 amino acids: CAIAYRQDNEQFF. The CDR3, as DNA: TGTGCCATCGCCTATCGTCAGGACAATGAGCAGTTCTTC. V usage is TRBV10-3 and J usage is TRBJ2-1; the D is unclear. CDR3 length: 13 residues. V lost 8 bases and J lost 5, with 13 bases in between. In germline, CDR1 is ENHRY, CDR2 SYGVKD.